This T cell receptor (beta chain) is from a study of T cells in Graves' hyperthyroidism and ophthalmopathy. The study, taken as a whole, reports: Model output signaled ophthalmopathy a median around 5.9 months ahead of onset.

An absence of ophthalmopathy progression within 18 months meant stable Graves' hyperthyroidism. Criteria for exclusion of patients were uncontrolled infection, other autoimmune disease, pregnancy or lactation. It was RNA transcripts that yielded the amplified TCR beta CDR3 regions. The TCR CDR3 first-round RT-PCR relied on the HTBI primer set. A single record per CDR3 protein comes from TCRdb applying MiXCR to the multiplex PCR reads. The data show about 350,000 distinct CDR3 sequences, about 15% seen once. Germline V gene sequence: CDR1 MGHRA, CDR2 YSYEKL. Trimming shortened V by 5 bases and J by 5 bases, and 18 bases separated the two germline ends. This CDR3 contains 15 residues. This clonotype was observed a few times. Its specificity is unknown.

This chain uses TRBV4-1 with TRBJ2-5; TRBD1 might be the D (5 bases). The specimen sequenced was blood. This TCR derives from a young woman with Graves' hyperthyroidism. DNA for the CDR3: TGCGCCAGCAGCTTCAGGGAATCGGGCAGGGAGACCCAGTACTTC. It encodes CASSFRESGRETQYF.